This TCR beta chain was identified during a study of T-cell memory formation after mild COVID-19. General observations from the study: Clones that shrank (day 15 to 85) were balanced CD4/CD8, whereas later expanders leaned CD4+. Memory from before infection featured some responding clones, which suggests cross-reactive memory joined.

TCRdb reprocessed the 5' RACE reads via MiXCR and lists one record per CDR3 protein. This repertoire shows fewer than 250,000 distinct CDR3 sequences, 27% found once; its top ten account for more than 9.5%. Regarding this clonotype: Its antigen is currently unknown.

The germline gives CDR1 SGHDT, CDR2 YYEEEE. The CDR3 is 11 amino acids. J was trimmed by 12 bases and V by 4 bases; bases with no gene match: 7. Specimen: PBMCs or a T cell subset sorted from them (not recorded which). This TCR was sampled from an adult woman who had mild COVID-19 (a few samples of this study predate the infection). Cell type and time point are not known. V is TRBV5-6 and J is TRBJ2-7; TRBD1 matches 7 bases. The CDR3 here is CASSLGTVTYF. CDR3 sequence (DNA): TGTGCCAGCAGCCTTGGGACAGTGACGTACTTC.